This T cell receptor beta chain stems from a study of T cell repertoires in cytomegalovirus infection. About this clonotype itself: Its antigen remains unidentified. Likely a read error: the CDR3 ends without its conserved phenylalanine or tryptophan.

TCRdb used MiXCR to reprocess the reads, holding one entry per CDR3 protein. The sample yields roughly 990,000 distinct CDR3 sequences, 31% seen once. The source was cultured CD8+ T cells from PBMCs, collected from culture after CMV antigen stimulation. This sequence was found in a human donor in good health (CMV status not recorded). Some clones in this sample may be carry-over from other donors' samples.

The CDR3 region is CASPRVGTYNEQFL. The DNA of the CDR3 is TGTGCCAGCCCCAGGGTAGGAACCTACAATGAGCAGTTCCTC. The gene calls are TRBV9 and TRBJ2-1; a possible D gene is TRBD1 (5 bases). V was trimmed by 7 bases and J by 2 bases, leaving 13 bases between them. CDR1 and CDR2 (germline): SGDLS, YYNGEE. This CDR3 region has 14 residues.